Shown below are 9 T cell receptor beta chains from a single sample sequenced in a study of T cells of healthy individuals. TCRdb independently ran MiXCR on the 5' RACE reads; one entry per CDR3 protein. The sample comprises 41,000 or so distinct CDR3 sequences, 4% to 5.5% of which are singletons, and 9.2% rests with the top ten. These receptors were obtained from a human donor in good health.

The genes are TRBV30 and TRBJ2-5; D is undetermined. Trimming removed 3 bases from V and 0 bases from J, with 5 bases in between. The CDR3 runs 12 residues. The germline gives CDR1 GTSNPN, CDR2 SVGIG (reference sequence). This chain's CDR3 is CAWRGNQETQYF. The CDR3 DNA sequence: TGTGCCTGGAGAGGTAACCAAGAGACCCAGTACTTC.

This clonotype was detected many times. The genes are TRBV27 and TRBJ1-2; 10 nucleotides align to TRBD1. The junction had 2 bases not matched to a gene; V was cut back by 4 bases and J by 3 bases. The CDR3 is 14 residues long. Germline-derived CDR1 and CDR2 are MNHEY and SMNVEV (reference sequence). The CDR3 here is CASSSTGGDYGYTF. DNA of the CDR3: TGTGCCAGCAGTTCGACAGGGGGCGACTATGGCTACACCTTC.

The rearrangement links TRBV5-4 to TRBJ2-7; 9 positions match TRBD2. Germline CDR1 reads SGHNT; CDR2 reads YYREEE (reference sequence). With V trimmed by 0 bases and J by 0 bases, 4 bases remained unmatched. The length of the CDR3 is 16 residues. CDR3 protein: CASSLGGGRASYEQYF. Here the CDR3 DNA reads TGTGCCAGCAGCTTGGGTGGCGGGAGGGCCTCCTACGAGCAGTACTTC.

The sample holds one count of this clonotype. CDR3 region: CSVTTGGGYEQYF. The CDR3 coding sequence is TGCAGCGTTACGACAGGGGGAGGGTACGAGCAGTACTTC. The V call is TRBV29-1, the J call TRBJ2-7, with TRBD1 identical over 9 bases. Germline trimming cut 5 bases from V and 4 bases from J; bases unmatched to any gene: 6. Per the germline V gene, CDR1 is SQVTM and CDR2 is ANQGSEA. This CDR3 is built from 13 residues.

This clonotype was seen a few times. The chain has TRBV20-1 and TRBJ2-7; 8 bases line up with TRBD2. Germline V gene sequence: CDR1 DFQATT, CDR2 SNEGSKA (reference sequence). The CDR3 sequence is 13 residues long. The trim removed 6 bases at V and 7 bases at J, leaving 11 bases unmatched. CDR3 region: CSARAGVPMEQYF. The CDR3 region has the DNA TGCAGTGCCCGAGCGGGAGTCCCAATGGAGCAGTACTTC.

This clonotype has a count of ten or more. The gene calls are TRBV29-1 and TRBJ2-3, with D perhaps TRBD1 (6 bases). Deletions cut 5 bases from V and 2 bases from J, with 17 bases between. The CDR3 is 15 amino acids. From germline, CDR1 is SQVTM and CDR2 ANQGSEA. The CDR3 nucleotides are TGCAGCGTTTTCATCCGGGACACTACCACAGATACGCAGTATTTT. It yields the protein CSVFIRDTTTDTQYF.

This clonotype came up many times. The chain uses TRBV5-1 and TRBJ2-1; 10 nucleotides match TRBD1. The CDR3 sequence is 15 residues long. Per the germline V gene, CDR1 is SGHRS and CDR2 is YFSETQ. Trimming at V came to 5 bases and at J to 1 base, leaving 3 bases not matched to a gene. This CDR3 reads CASRPGQGSYNEQFF. The CDR3 nucleotides read TGCGCCAGCAGGCCGGGACAGGGGTCCTACAATGAGCAGTTCTTC.

This clonotype was seen at least ten times. The chain combines TRBV3-1 with TRBJ1-2, with a possible D match to TRBD1 (5 bases). Germline assignment: CDR1 LGHDT and CDR2 YNNKEL (reference sequence). This CDR3 has 15 amino acids. Trimming removed 3 bases from V and 2 bases from J, with 13 bases in between. The CDR3 nucleotides are TGTGCCAGCAGCCAGGCCGACAGCCTAAACTATGGCTACACCTTC. The encoded protein is CASSQADSLNYGYTF.

With respect to this clonotype: This may come from a read error, since a much larger clone is one base off. The final CDR3 position lacks the conserved phenylalanine or tryptophan, pointing to a likely read error. J is TRBJ2-7 and V is TRBV3-1; D uncertain. Germline lookup yields CDR1 LGHDT and CDR2 YNNKEL (reference sequence). The CDR3 extends over 14 amino acids. Trimming removed 0 bases from V and 3 bases from J, with 9 bases in between. CDR3 amino acids: CASSQEVNIYEQYL. The CDR3 region has the DNA TGTGCCAGCAGCCAAGAGGTAAATATCTACGAGCAGTACCTC.